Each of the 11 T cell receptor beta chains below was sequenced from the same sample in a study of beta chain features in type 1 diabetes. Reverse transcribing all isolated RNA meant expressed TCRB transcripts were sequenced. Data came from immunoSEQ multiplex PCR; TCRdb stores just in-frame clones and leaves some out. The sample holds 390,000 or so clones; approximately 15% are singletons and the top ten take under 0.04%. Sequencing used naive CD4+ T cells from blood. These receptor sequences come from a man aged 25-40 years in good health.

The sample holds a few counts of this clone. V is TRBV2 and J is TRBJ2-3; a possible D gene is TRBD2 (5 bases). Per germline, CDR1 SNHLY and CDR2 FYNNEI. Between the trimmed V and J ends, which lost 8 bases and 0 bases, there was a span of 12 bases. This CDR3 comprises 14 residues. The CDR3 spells CASLQTTSTDTQYF. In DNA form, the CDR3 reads TGTGCCAGCCTCCAGACTACTAGCACAGATACGCAGTATTTT.

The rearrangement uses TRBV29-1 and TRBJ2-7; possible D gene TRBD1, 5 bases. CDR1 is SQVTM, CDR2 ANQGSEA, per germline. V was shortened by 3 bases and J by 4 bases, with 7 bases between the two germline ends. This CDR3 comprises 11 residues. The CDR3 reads CSVDSGYEQYF. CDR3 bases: TGCAGCGTTGACTCAGGGTACGAGCAGTACTTC.

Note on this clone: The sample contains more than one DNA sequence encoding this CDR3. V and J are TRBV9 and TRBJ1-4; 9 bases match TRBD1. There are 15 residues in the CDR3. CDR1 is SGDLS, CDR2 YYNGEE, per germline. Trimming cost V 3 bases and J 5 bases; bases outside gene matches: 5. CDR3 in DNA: TGTGCCAGCAGCGGAACCGGGACAGGGAATGAAAAACTGTTTTTT. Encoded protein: CASSGTGTGNEKLFF.

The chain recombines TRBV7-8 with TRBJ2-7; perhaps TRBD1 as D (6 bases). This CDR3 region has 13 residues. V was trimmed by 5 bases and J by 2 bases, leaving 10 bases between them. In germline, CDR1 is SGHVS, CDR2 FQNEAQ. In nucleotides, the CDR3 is TGTGCCAGCAGCCAGGACAGAACCTACGAGCAGTACGTC. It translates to CASSQDRTYEQYV.

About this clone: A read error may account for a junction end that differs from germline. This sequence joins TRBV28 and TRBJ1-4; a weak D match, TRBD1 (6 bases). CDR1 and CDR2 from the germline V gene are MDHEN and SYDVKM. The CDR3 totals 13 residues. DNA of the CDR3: TGTGCCACCCGGGAGCCCGGGACACCCTTCCATATTTTT. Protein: CATREPGTPFHIF.

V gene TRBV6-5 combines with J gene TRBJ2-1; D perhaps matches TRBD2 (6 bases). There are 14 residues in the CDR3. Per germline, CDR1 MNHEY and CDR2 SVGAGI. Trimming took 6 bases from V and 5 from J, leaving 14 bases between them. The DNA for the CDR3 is TGTGCCAGCAGGGAGGGAGATCACGACAATGAGCAGTTCTTC. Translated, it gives CASREGDHDNEQFF.

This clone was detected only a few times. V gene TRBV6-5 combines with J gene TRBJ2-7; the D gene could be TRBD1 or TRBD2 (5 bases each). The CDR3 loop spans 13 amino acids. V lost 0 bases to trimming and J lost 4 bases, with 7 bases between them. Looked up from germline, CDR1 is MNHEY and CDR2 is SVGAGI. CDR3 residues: CASSYSGEYEQYF. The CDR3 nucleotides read TGTGCCAGCAGTTACTCAGGGGAGTACGAGCAGTACTTC.

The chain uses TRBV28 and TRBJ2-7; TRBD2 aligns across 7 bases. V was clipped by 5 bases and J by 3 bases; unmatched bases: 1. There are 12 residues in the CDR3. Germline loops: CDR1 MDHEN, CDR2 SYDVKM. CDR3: CASSGEGYEQYV. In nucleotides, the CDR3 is TGTGCCAGCAGTGGGGAGGGCTACGAGCAGTACGTC.

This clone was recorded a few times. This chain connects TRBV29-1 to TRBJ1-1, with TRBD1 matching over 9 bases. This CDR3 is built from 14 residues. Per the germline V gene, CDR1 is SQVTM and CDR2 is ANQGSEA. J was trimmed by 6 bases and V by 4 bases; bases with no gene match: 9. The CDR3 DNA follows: TGCAGCGTTGCAAGGGGGGACAGGGAATCTGAAGCTTTCTTT. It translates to CSVARGDRESEAFF.

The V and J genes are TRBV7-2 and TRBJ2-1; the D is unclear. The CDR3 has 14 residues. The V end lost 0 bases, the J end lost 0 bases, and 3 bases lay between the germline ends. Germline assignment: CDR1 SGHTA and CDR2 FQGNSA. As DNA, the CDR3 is TGTGCCAGCAGCTTAGCGACCTCCTACAATGAGCAGTTCTTC. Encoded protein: CASSLATSYNEQFF. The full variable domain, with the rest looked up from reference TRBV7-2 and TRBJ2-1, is GAGVSQSPSNKVTEKGKDVELRCDPISGHTALYWYRQSLGQGLEFLIYFQGNSAPDKSGLPSDRFSAERTGGSVSTLTIQRTQQEDSAVYLCASSLATSYNEQFFGPGTRLTVL.

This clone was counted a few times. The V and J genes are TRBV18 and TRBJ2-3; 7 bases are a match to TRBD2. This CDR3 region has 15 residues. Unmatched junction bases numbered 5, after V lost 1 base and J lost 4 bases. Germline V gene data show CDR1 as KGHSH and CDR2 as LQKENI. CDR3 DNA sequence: TGTGCCAGCTCACCACGGCGGGAGAGGGCAGATACGCAGTATTTT. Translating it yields CASSPRRERADTQYF.